Following are 8 T cell receptor beta chains from one sample sequenced in a study of T-cell memory formation after mild COVID-19. TCRdb fed the 5' RACE reads into MiXCR, producing one record per CDR3 protein. The table lists 200,000 to 250,000 distinct CDR3 sequences, around 9.1% of them singletons. Specimen: PBMCs or a T cell subset sorted from them (not recorded which). All receptors derive from a man aged 18 to 29 who had mild COVID-19 (a few samples of this study predate the infection). Cell type and time point are not known.

This clonotype has more than one count but fewer than ten. This chain links TRBV27 with TRBJ1-5; D is ambiguous. Germline V gene lookup returns CDR1 MNHEY and CDR2 SMNVEV (reference sequence). Trimming shortened V by 5 bases and J by 5 bases, and 13 bases separated the two germline ends. The CDR3 spans 14 residues. The CDR3 DNA follows: TGTGCCAGCAGTCCTCGGAAAAATGATCAGCCCCAGCATTTT. Protein product: CASSPRKNDQPQHF.

This clonotype has only a few counts. The gene calls are TRBV2 and TRBJ1-2; tentatively, D is TRBD1 (5 bases). CDR3 length: 13 amino acids. The V end lost 4 bases, the J end lost 8 bases, and 14 bases lay between the germline ends. Germline CDR1 reads SNHLY; CDR2 reads FYNNEI. Written as DNA, the CDR3 is TGTGCCAGCAGTGCAATTCAGGGAACAGGCTACACCTTC. The encoded protein is CASSAIQGTGYTF.

This clonotype was found a few times. CDR3 in amino acids: CASSADKYF. CDR3 sequence (DNA): TGTGCCAGCAGCGCCGATAAGTACTTC. This chain connects TRBV7-9 to TRBJ2-5, with D uncertain. CDR3 size: 9 residues. Trimming took 5 bases from V and 12 from J, leaving 7 bases between them. From germline, CDR1 is SEHNR and CDR2 FQNEAQ (reference sequence).

This clonotype was seen a handful of times. This chain connects TRBV20-1 to TRBJ1-1; D is perhaps TRBD1 (6 bases). V lost 6 bases to trimming and J lost 2 bases, with 10 bases between them. The CDR3 totals 12 residues. Germline V gene data show CDR1 as DFQATT and CDR2 as SNEGSKA (reference sequence). CDR3 in DNA: TGCAGTGCCGGGGGCCCAAACACTGAAGCTTTCTTT. Its translation: CSAGGPNTEAFF.

The chain uses TRBV3-1 and TRBJ1-5; no reliable D call. The CDR3 is 15 residues long. Trimming cost V 0 bases and J 7 bases, with 13 bases left between them. Germline CDR1 reads LGHDT; CDR2 reads YNNKEL (reference sequence). Here the CDR3 DNA reads TGTGCCAGCAGCCAAGATAGAACGGTTGGGCAGCCCCAGCATTTT. It translates to CASSQDRTVGQPQHF.

This clonotype was found a few times. The CDR3 bases are TGCGCCAGCAGCTACGCGAGTAATTCACCCCTCCACTTT. Its protein product is CASSYASNSPLHF. The V gene is TRBV5-1, the J gene TRBJ1-6; D call uncertain. Germline CDR1 reads SGHRS; CDR2 reads YFSETQ. CDR3 length: 13 residues. Trimming shortened V by 3 bases and J by 6 bases, and 7 bases separated the two germline ends.

This clonotype was counted many times. At one of its ends the junction is not consistent with the germline gene, which may arise from a read error. The chain is built from TRBV12-3 or TRBV12-4 and TRBJ2-7; a weak D match, TRBD1 (6 bases). CDR3 length: 12 residues. CDR3 DNA sequence: TGTGCCAGCAGATCCGCAGCCGGGACATTGAACTTC. This encodes CASRSAAGTLNF.

The CDR3 is CASSLTAVSPLHF. Here the CDR3 DNA reads TGTGCCAGCAGCCTAACGGCTGTGTCACCCCTCCACTTT. The chain is built from TRBV11-3 and TRBJ1-6; the D is unclear. Trimming stripped 5 bases from V and 10 bases from J, with 12 bases between. This CDR3 contains 13 residues. From germline, CDR1 is SGHNT and CDR2 YENEEA.